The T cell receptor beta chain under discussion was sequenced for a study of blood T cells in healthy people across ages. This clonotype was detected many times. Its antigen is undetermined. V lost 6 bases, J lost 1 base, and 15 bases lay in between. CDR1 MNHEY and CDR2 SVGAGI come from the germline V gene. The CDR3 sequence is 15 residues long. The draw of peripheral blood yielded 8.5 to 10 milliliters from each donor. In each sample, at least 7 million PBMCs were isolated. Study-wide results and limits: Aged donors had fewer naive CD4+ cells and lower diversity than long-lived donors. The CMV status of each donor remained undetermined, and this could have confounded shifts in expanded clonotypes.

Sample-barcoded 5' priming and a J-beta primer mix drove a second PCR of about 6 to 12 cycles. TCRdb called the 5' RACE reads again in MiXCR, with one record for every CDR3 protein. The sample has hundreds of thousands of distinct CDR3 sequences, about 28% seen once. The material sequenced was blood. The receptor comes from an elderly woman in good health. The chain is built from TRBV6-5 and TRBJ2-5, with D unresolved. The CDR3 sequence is CASRDLGRIQETQYF. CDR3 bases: TGTGCCAGCAGGGACCTCGGGCGGATCCAAGAGACCCAGTACTTC.